This TCR beta chain was captured in a study of T cell changes during pregnancy in multiple sclerosis. Assay used: immunoSEQ multiplex PCR; TCRdb lists only in-frame clones, some missing. The sample records tens of thousands of clones, more than 85% being singletons. The CDR3 is 16 amino acids. CDR1 is SGHRS and CDR2 is YFSETQ in the germline V gene. With V trimmed by 0 bases and J by 7 bases, 8 bases remained unmatched. The sample in question was peripheral blood, obtained after pregnancy. The TCR was taken from a female donor in good health, enrolled as a control in a pregnancy study. The chain employs TRBV5-1 and TRBJ2-1; 9 bases are a match to TRBD2. CDR3 sequence (DNA): TGCGCCAGCAGCTTGGGGGCTAGCGGGGTCCATAATGAGCAGTTCTTC. It yields the protein CASSLGASGVHNEQFF.